The T cell receptor (beta chain) under discussion was sequenced for a study of shared clonotypes between healthy human individuals. Points from the study as a whole: Shared clonotypes: 4.5% to 6.5% naive CD4, around 3.5% naive CD8, roughly 2.4% memory CD4, more than 0.3% memory CD8. The donor pool, a small one, limited the genetic and exposure-history diversity represented.

The method was immunoSEQ multiplex PCR; TCRdb's version includes in-frame clones alone and lacks a portion of them. The profile shows roughly 2,500,000 clones, over 85% of them singletons. With respect to this clone: Its antigen is unidentified.

The CDR3 has 15 amino acids. CDR1 SGHAT and CDR2 FQNNGV come from the germline V gene. With 5 bases removed from V and 1 base from J, the gap between germline ends came to 15 bases. The TCR sequence derives from a man between 18 and 35 years old in good health. Some clones in this sample may be carry-over from other donors' samples. V usage is TRBV11-2 and J usage is TRBJ2-7; unclear D gene. What was sequenced was naive CD4+ T cells from PBMCs. As for subset: CD45RA+ positively selected. The CDR3 DNA is TGTGCCAGCAGCACCCCTCAAGGTGTTTCCTACGAGCAGTACTTC. It translates to CASSTPQGVSYEQYF.